The 10 T cell receptor beta chains given below trace back to one sample, sequenced in a study of blood T cell repertoires in COVID-19. Libraries were prepared by immunoSEQ multiplex PCR; TCRdb keeps only in-frame clonotypes and omits some of them. Of 430,000 or so clones in the sample, approximately 88% are singletons; the top ten hold approximately 2%. Sequenced material: PBMCs or T cells enriched from blood (not recorded which). These receptors all come from a woman aged 40 to 49 who had recovered from COVID-19.

V gene TRBV3-1 (or the pseudogene TRBV3-2) combines with J gene TRBJ1-4, with unresolved D. Trimming stripped 8 bases from V and 3 bases from J, with 7 bases between. Germline values: CDR1 LGHDT, CDR2 YNNKEL (reference sequence). This CDR3 is built from 12 residues. The CDR3 protein is CASGGPNEKLFF. In DNA, the CDR3 is TGTGCCAGCGGAGGGCCTAATGAAAAACTGTTTTTT.

The CDR3 DNA follows: TGTGCCAGCAGCCCAACCCTGAGAACCTCCTACGAGCAGTACTTC. As protein: CASSPTLRTSYEQYF. V gene TRBV7-2 combines with J gene TRBJ2-7; D is uncertain. The CDR3 sequence is 15 residues long. Per the germline V gene, CDR1 is SGHTA and CDR2 is FQGNSA. Trimming stripped 5 bases from V and 0 bases from J, with 14 bases between. Full variable domain (outside the CDR3, taken from reference TRBV7-2 and TRBJ2-7): GAGVSQSPSNKVTEKGKDVELRCDPISGHTALYWYRQSLGQGLEFLIYFQGNSAPDKSGLPSDRFSAERTGGSVSTLTIQRTQQEDSAVYLCASSPTLRTSYEQYFGPGTRLTVT.

The rearrangement uses TRBV7-2 and TRBJ2-7; 9 nucleotides line up with TRBD2. The germline gives CDR1 SGHTA, CDR2 FQGNSA. The CDR3 contains 18 residues. Trimming cost V 5 bases and J 3 bases; bases outside gene matches: 17. For the CDR3, the DNA is TGTGCCAGCAGCCGCCGGGCGGAGGATGCTAGCGGGAACTACGAGCAGTACTTC. It codes for CASSRRAEDASGNYEQYF.

This rearrangement joins TRBV9 to TRBJ1-2, with D perhaps TRBD1 (5 bases). The CDR3 runs to 12 residues. The germline V gene encodes CDR1 SGDLS and CDR2 YYNGEE. With 3 bases removed from V and 8 bases from J, the gap between germline ends came to 11 bases. DNA of the CDR3: TGTGCCAGCAGCGATACAGGATACGGCTACACCTTC. Amino acids: CASSDTGYGYTF. The full variable domain, with the rest looked up from reference TRBV9 and TRBJ1-2, is DSGVTQTPKHLITATGQRVTLRCSPRSGDLSVYWYQQSLDQGLQFLIQYYNGEERAKGNILERFSAQQFPDLHSELNLSSLELGDSALYFCASSDTGYGYTFGSGTRLTVV.

The V gene is TRBV6-5, the J gene TRBJ1-1; 7 bases align to TRBD1. Germline lookup yields CDR1 MNHEY and CDR2 SVGAGI. The ends lost 6 bases at V and 2 bases at J; junction bases unmatched: 6. The CDR3 runs to 14 residues. The CDR3 protein is CASSLTGPNTEAFF. Written as DNA, the CDR3 is TGTGCCAGCAGCCTGACAGGGCCAAACACTGAAGCTTTCTTT.

In the case of this clone: Other DNA sequences from this sample encode an identical CDR3 as well. The rearrangement links TRBV12-3 or TRBV12-4 to TRBJ1-2, with a tentative D call TRBD1 (6 bases). There are 13 residues in the CDR3. The V end lost 3 bases, the J end lost 3 bases, and 8 bases lay between the germline ends. CDR3 loop: CASSLNRDYGYTF. CDR3 sequence (DNA): TGTGCCAGCAGTTTGAACAGGGACTATGGCTACACCTTC.

The CDR3 bases are TGTGCCAGCAGCTTAGTAGGGACAGGGTCATCACCCCTCCACTTT. It translates to CASSLVGTGSSPLHF. V usage is TRBV7-6 and J usage is TRBJ1-6; TRBD1 agrees at 9 bases. Germline CDR1 is SGHVS and CDR2 is FNYEAQ. J was trimmed by 10 bases and V by 1 base; bases with no gene match: 5. CDR3 length: 15 amino acids.

This clone was picked up one time. The chain recombines TRBV19 with TRBJ2-7; D possibly corresponds to TRBD2 (5 bases). The CDR3 is 13 amino acids. Germline-derived CDR1 and CDR2 are LNHDA and SQIVND (reference sequence). V was cut by 4 bases and J by 3 bases, with 10 bases left in between. The CDR3, as DNA: TGTGCCAGTAGTAGTTTCCGGGACTACGAGCAGTACTTC. Translated: CASSSFRDYEQYF.

The rearrangement links TRBV5-4 to TRBJ1-1, with a tentative D call TRBD1 (6 bases). This CDR3 region has 14 residues. V lost 4 bases, J lost 0 bases, and 10 bases lay in between. In germline, CDR1 is SGHNT, CDR2 YYREEE (reference sequence). The CDR3 sequence is CASSLDSLNTEAFF. The DNA of the CDR3 is TGTGCCAGCAGCCTGGACAGTCTGAACACTGAAGCTTTCTTT.

A few counts support this clone. The V and J genes are TRBV19 and TRBJ2-1; maybe TRBD1 (6 bases). Germline V CDR1 and CDR2: LNHDA, SQIVND (reference sequence). This CDR3 has 16 residues. Between the trimmed V and J ends, which lost 3 bases and 4 bases, there was a span of 16 bases. CDR3 nucleotides: TGTGCCAGTAGTATGGTGGGACACCAAAATTACAATGAGCAGTTCTTC. Protein product: CASSMVGHQNYNEQFF.